These 25 T cell receptor beta chains came from one sample sequenced in a study of control samples from healthy donors and cancer patients. Sequencing used immunoSEQ multiplex PCR; TCRdb keeps in-frame clones, though not all of them. The sample consists of some 150,000 clones, about 93% of them appearing once. Sequenced input: blood. The origin of the receptors is a man aged 50 to 59 in good health.

The chain couples TRBV6-5 to TRBJ2-1; D gene ambiguous. Germline V gene lookup returns CDR1 MNHEY and CDR2 SVGAGI. The V and J ends lost 2 bases and 10 bases respectively, with 12 bases between them. The CDR3 extends over 13 amino acids. The chain's CDR3 is CASSYIHLGEQFF. DNA of the CDR3: TGTGCCAGCAGTTACATACATTTGGGCGAGCAGTTCTTC.

This clone appeared once. The chain is built from TRBV7-2 and TRBJ2-7, with no clear D. The ends were cut back, 6 bases at V and 3 bases at J, with 12 bases in the middle. From germline, CDR1 is SGHTA and CDR2 FQGNSA. The CDR3 is 13 residues long. This CDR3 reads CASSPEVGYEQYF. The CDR3 DNA is TGTGCCAGCAGTCCAGAAGTCGGCTACGAGCAGTACTTC. Full variable domain (rest looked up from reference TRBV7-2 and TRBJ2-7): GAGVSQSPSNKVTEKGKDVELRCDPISGHTALYWYRQSLGQGLEFLIYFQGNSAPDKSGLPSDRFSAERTGGSVSTLTIQRTQQEDSAVYLCASSPEVGYEQYFGPGTRLTVT.

The chain carries TRBV29-1 and TRBJ2-1; 12 bases match TRBD2. After removal of 7 bases from V and 9 bases from J, the junction contained 4 bases not matched to a gene. The CDR3 is 12 amino acids. Germline lookup yields CDR1 SQVTM and CDR2 ANQGSEA. DNA of the CDR3: TGCAGCGCGACTAGCGGGAGCATTGAGCAGTTCTTC. This codes for CSATSGSIEQFF.

This clone appeared once. The J gene is TRBJ1-2, the V gene TRBV5-1, with TRBD1 matching 7 bases. Trimming at V came to 0 bases and at J to 8 bases, leaving 1 base not matched to a gene. The CDR3 runs to 12 residues. In germline, CDR1 is SGHRS, CDR2 YFSETQ. CDR3 residues: CASSLDRGGYTF. As DNA, the CDR3 is TGCGCCAGCAGCTTGGACAGGGGAGGCTACACCTTC.

The CDR3 here is CASSPLSPTVSNEQFF. CDR3 nucleotide sequence: TGCGCCAGCAGCCCCCTTTCCCCCACAGTGAGTAATGAGCAGTTCTTC. The rearrangement uses TRBV5-1 and TRBJ2-1; D gene uncertain. Germline V gene lookup returns CDR1 SGHRS and CDR2 YFSETQ. V was pared by 4 bases and J by 7 bases, with 21 bases between. CDR3 length: 16 residues. Full variable domain (outside the CDR3, taken from reference TRBV5-1 and TRBJ2-1): KAGVTQTPRYLIKTRGQQVTLSCSPISGHRSVSWYQQTPGQGLQFLFEYFSETQRNKGNFPGRFSGRQFSNSRSEMNVSTLELGDSALYLCASSPLSPTVSNEQFFGPGTRLTVL.

The chain employs TRBV12-3 or TRBV12-4 and TRBJ1-2; D unresolved. The CDR3 sequence is 12 residues long. Trimming left V 7 bases short and J 5 bases short, with 11 bases between. The CDR3 sequence is CASTKDMYGYTF. CDR3 bases: TGTGCCAGCACCAAAGACATGTATGGCTACACCTTC.

This sequence joins TRBV29-1 and TRBJ1-2; D is unresolved. The CDR3 runs 13 residues. V lost 5 bases to trimming and J lost 4 bases, with 14 bases between them. The V gene's germline CDR1 is SQVTM and CDR2 ANQGSEA. Written as DNA, the CDR3 is TGCAGCGTTAAAAAATCGATGCTCTATGGCTACACCTTC. Translation gives CSVKKSMLYGYTF.

The chain uses TRBV24-1 and TRBJ2-7; D is undetermined. The CDR3 spans 15 residues. From germline, CDR1 is KGHDR and CDR2 SFDVKD. Between the trimmed V and J ends, which lost 11 bases and 2 bases, there was a span of 21 bases. CDR3 sequence reads: CANQYEGKYPYEQYF. The CDR3, as DNA: TGTGCCAATCAGTACGAAGGTAAATACCCCTACGAGCAGTACTTC.

The V call is TRBV3-1 (or the pseudogene TRBV3-2), the J call TRBJ2-5; D might be TRBD1 (6 bases). CDR1 LGHDT and CDR2 YNNKEL come from the germline V gene (reference sequence). CDR3 length: 17 residues. Trimming took 4 bases from V and 2 from J, leaving 20 bases between them. The CDR3 DNA reads TGTGCCAGCAGCCCCCGTTCCCCGGGGACACAGCAAGAGACCCAGTACTTC. As protein: CASSPRSPGTQQETQYF.

V is TRBV10-1 and J is TRBJ2-3; D is unclear. Trimming stripped 0 bases from V and 1 base from J, with 8 bases between. The CDR3 contains 15 residues. Germline lookup yields CDR1 WNHNN and CDR2 SYGVQD (reference sequence). This chain's CDR3 is CASSESSLGTDTQYF. Written as DNA, the CDR3 is TGCGCCAGCAGTGAGTCGTCGTTAGGCACAGATACGCAGTATTTT.

For this clone: Other DNA sequences of this sample code for an identical CDR3. The rearrangement uses TRBV5-1 and TRBJ2-5; D not resolved. This CDR3 has 12 amino acids. The V gene's germline CDR1 is SGHRS and CDR2 YFSETQ. Trimming stripped 1 base from V and 5 bases from J, with 6 bases between. The CDR3 here is CASSLTWETQYF. The DNA for the CDR3 is TGCGCCAGCAGCTTGACTTGGGAGACCCAGTACTTC.

The chain is built from TRBV21-1 and TRBJ1-3. TRBV21-1 is designated a pseudogene. The CDR3 sequence is 15 residues long. This CDR3 is CASTGVKGSGNTIYF. CDR3 in DNA: TGTGCCAGCACGGGGGTGAAGGGGTCTGGAAACACCATATATTTT.

Note on this clone: This CDR3 is also generated by other DNA sequences in the sample. V usage is TRBV28 and J usage is TRBJ1-1; D remains ambiguous. This CDR3 comprises 13 residues. Per germline, CDR1 MDHEN and CDR2 SYDVKM. Trimming removed 6 bases at V and 0 bases at J, with 8 bases between. The CDR3 protein is CASSLVMNTEAFF. CDR3 bases: TGTGCCAGCAGCTTAGTTATGAACACTGAAGCTTTCTTT.

In this sample, this clone turned up once. The rearrangement links TRBV3-1 (or the pseudogene TRBV3-2) to TRBJ1-5; tentative D call: TRBD1 (5 bases). The CDR3 contains 15 residues. CDR1 LGHDT and CDR2 YNNKEL come from the germline V gene (reference sequence). Deletions cut 4 bases from V and 3 bases from J, with 13 bases between. CDR3 in amino acids: CASSPSGGVNQPQHF. CDR3 nucleotide sequence: TGTGCCAGCAGCCCGTCGGGGGGAGTCAATCAGCCCCAGCATTTT.

The chain couples TRBV11-2 to TRBJ1-4; D is unclear. The CDR3 is made up of 15 amino acids. Germline V gene sequence: CDR1 SGHAT, CDR2 FQNNGV. The V and J ends lost 1 base and 0 bases respectively, with 6 bases between them. CDR3 coding DNA: TGTGCCAGCAGCTTAGGAGGGTCAACTAATGAAAAACTGTTTTTT. Translation gives CASSLGGSTNEKLFF.

The chain joins TRBV13 to TRBJ2-4; D remains unclear. The CDR3 loop spans 15 amino acids. Germline V CDR1 and CDR2: PRHDT, FYEKMQ (reference sequence). Deletions cut 6 bases from V and 0 bases from J, with 12 bases between. The CDR3 nucleotides read TGTGCCAGCAGAACGACGTTACTAGCCAAAAACATTCAGTACTTC. It is translated as CASRTTLLAKNIQYF. Together with reference TRBV13 and TRBJ2-4, the CDR3 gives the full variable domain: AAGVIQSPRHLIKEKRETATLKCYPIPRHDTVYWYQQGPGQDPQFLISFYEKMQSDKGSIPDRFSAQQFSDYHSELNMSSLELGDSALYFCASRTTLLAKNIQYFGAGTRLSVL.

J is TRBJ2-5 and V is TRBV27, with no clear D. This CDR3 comprises 14 residues. Germline V gene data show CDR1 as MNHEY and CDR2 as SMNVEV (reference sequence). V was cut by 5 bases and J by 7 bases, with 17 bases left in between. The CDR3 loop is CASSPSILTGTQYF. Here the CDR3 DNA reads TGTGCCAGCAGTCCCTCCATCCTAACGGGGACCCAGTACTTC.

The gene calls are TRBV28 and TRBJ2-2; TRBD2 agrees at 10 bases. CDR3 length: 17 residues. Germline V CDR1 and CDR2: MDHEN, SYDVKM. Trimming at V came to 5 bases and at J to 5 bases, leaving 11 bases not matched to a gene. Here the CDR3 DNA reads TGTGCCAGCAGTCGAATCAAGCGGGAGGGCCGGACCGGGGAGCTGTTTTTT. Translation gives CASSRIKREGRTGELFF.

The chain employs TRBV7-9 and TRBJ2-7; D call uncertain. The V end lost 4 bases, the J end lost 2 bases, and 12 bases lay between the germline ends. The CDR3 covers 14 residues. Germline V CDR1 and CDR2: SEHNR, FQNEAQ (reference sequence). The CDR3 reads CASSSWTAAYEQYF. The CDR3 DNA reads TGTGCCAGCAGCTCTTGGACCGCTGCCTACGAGCAGTACTTC. Based on the CDR3 plus reference TRBV7-9 and TRBJ2-7, the full variable domain is DTGVSQNPRHKITKRGQNVTFRCDPISEHNRLYWYRQTLGQGPEFLTYFQNEAQLEKSRLLSDRFSAERPKGSFSTLEIQRTEQGDSAMYLCASSSWTAAYEQYFGPGTRLTVT.

The chain uses TRBV2 and TRBJ2-1; 7 bases align to TRBD2. The CDR3 length is 14 residues. V lost 8 bases to trimming and J lost 9 bases; unmatched junction nucleotides: 13. Germline V CDR1 and CDR2: SNHLY, FYNNEI. Written as DNA, the CDR3 is TGTGCCAGCGGCGGGACTATGGGAGTTAGTGAGCAGTTCTTC. It translates to CASGGTMGVSEQFF.

This chain uses TRBV28 with TRBJ1-5; D is possibly TRBD1 (6 bases). The CDR3 length is 12 residues. CDR1 is MDHEN and CDR2 is SYDVKM in the germline V gene. V was trimmed by 8 bases and J by 10 bases, leaving 15 bases between them. CDR3 residues: CASGGALRPQHF. CDR3 nucleotide sequence: TGTGCCAGCGGGGGGGCACTGCGTCCCCAGCATTTT.

The rearrangement uses TRBV6-5 and TRBJ1-1; 8 nucleotides match TRBD1. Per the germline V gene, CDR1 is MNHEY and CDR2 is SVGAGI. The V gene end was trimmed by 10 bases and the J gene end by 1 base; junction bases not matched to a gene: 5. This CDR3 has 13 residues. The CDR3 reads CATYRGANTEAFF. DNA for the CDR3: TGTGCCACGTACAGGGGGGCGAACACTGAAGCTTTCTTT.

This chain joins TRBV2 and TRBJ2-5, with D unresolved. CDR1 SNHLY and CDR2 FYNNEI come from the germline V gene. The length of the CDR3 is 14 residues. V was shortened by 4 bases and J by 0 bases, with 9 bases between the two germline ends. In DNA form, the CDR3 reads TGTGCCAGCAGTGTATCGGCTAACCAAGAGACCCAGTACTTC. Its translation is CASSVSANQETQYF.

The chain links TRBV3-1 (or the pseudogene TRBV3-2) to TRBJ2-7; D is ambiguous. This CDR3 is built from 12 residues. Between the trimmed V and J ends, which lost 0 bases and 4 bases, there was a span of 4 bases. Germline V CDR1 and CDR2: LGHDT, YNNKEL (reference sequence). The CDR3 loop reads CASSQDEYEQYF. The CDR3 bases are TGTGCCAGCAGCCAAGATGAATACGAGCAGTACTTC.

This chain joins TRBV6-5 and TRBJ2-2; 9 bases are a match to TRBD2. CDR3 length: 14 residues. The trim removed 7 bases at V and 7 bases at J, leaving 7 bases unmatched. Germline-derived CDR1 and CDR2 are MNHEY and SVGAGI. CDR3 loop: CASMVSGSGGELFF. The CDR3 DNA reads TGTGCCAGCATGGTTAGCGGGAGCGGCGGGGAGCTGTTTTTT.